This TCR beta chain was identified in a study of preoperative IRX-2 immunotherapy in early breast cancer. This clone was recorded only once. Treatment noted: preoperative locoregional IRX-2 cytokine immunotherapy. Preoperative locoregional IRX-2 cytokine immunotherapy was tested in the phase Ib source study. This CDR3 has 11 amino acids. V gave up 5 bases and J gave up 8 bases, with 7 bases separating them. The germline V gene has CDR1 SEHNR and CDR2 FQNEAQ (reference sequence). Sequencing was performed with immunoSEQ multiplex PCR; in TCRdb, only in-frame clones are kept and a portion is missing. The table records 20,000 to 30,000 clones, roughly 89% of them present only once.

The V gene is TRBV7-9, the J gene TRBJ2-1; the D is unclear. This specimen was tumor tissue, taken after IRX-2 immunotherapy. The source of this sequence is a human donor with breast cancer. CDR3 loop: CASSLNDEQFF. The CDR3 DNA reads as TGTGCCAGCAGCCTAAATGATGAGCAGTTCTTC.